This TCR beta chain was found in a study of cytotoxic CD8 clonotypes in ibrutinib-treated CLL. The V gene's germline CDR1 is SGHRS and CDR2 YFSETQ. This CDR3 region has 14 residues. V lost 4 bases to trimming and J lost 4 bases; unmatched junction nucleotides: 4. This clone was seen just once. Data came from immunoSEQ multiplex PCR; TCRdb stores just in-frame clones and leaves some out. In the table there are over 95,000 clones, 58% of which are singletons. The rearrangement joins TRBV5-1 to TRBJ2-2; TRBD1 aligns across 7 bases. The specimen was PBMCs, collected after 24 months of ibrutinib treatment. This clonotype originated in a human donor with chronic lymphocytic leukemia. CDR3 DNA: TGCGCCAGCAGCCCGGGACAGCCCACCGGGGAGCTGTTTTTT. Encoded protein: CASSPGQPTGELFF.